These T cell receptor beta chains were read from a single sample in a study of cytotoxic CD8 clonotypes in ibrutinib-treated CLL. Sequencing was performed with immunoSEQ multiplex PCR; in TCRdb, only in-frame clones are kept and a portion is missing. The sample shows 300,000 to 400,000 clones, roughly 71% of them seen only once. The specimen was PBMCs, collected after 36 months of ibrutinib treatment. The origin of the receptors is a human donor with chronic lymphocytic leukemia. The CDR3 runs from the conserved cysteine through the conserved F or W. A D gene is named only where the DNA matches it firmly. The size field is filled for only some rows; it gives once, few, many or a size class.

abundance: -; d_gene: -; v_gene: TRBV9; j_gene: TRBJ1-2; CDR3nt: TGTGCCAGCAGCGTACATGACTCAACGACAGACTATGGCTACACCTTC; CDR3aa: CASSVHDSTTDYGYTF
abundance: -; d_gene: -; v_gene: TRBV6-1; j_gene: TRBJ2-3; CDR3nt: TGTGCCAGCAGGCGGGGACCGGGAGATACGCAGTATTTT; CDR3aa: CASRRGPGDTQYF
abundance: -; d_gene: -; v_gene: TRBV4-3; j_gene: TRBJ1-1; CDR3nt: TGCGCCAGCAGCCAACAAGCACAGGCCGGCAGGACTGAAGCTTTCTTT; CDR3aa: CASSQQAQAGRTEAFF
abundance: -; d_gene: -; v_gene: TRBV25-1; j_gene: TRBJ1-4; CDR3nt: TGTGCCAGCAGTGAATATGACAACAGGGAAAAACTGTTTTTT; CDR3aa: CASSEYDNREKLFF
abundance: -; d_gene: TRBD1; v_gene: TRBV9; j_gene: TRBJ2-7; CDR3nt: TGTGCCAGCAGCCCAAGGACAGGGTTCGACGAGCAGTACTTC; CDR3aa: CASSPRTGFDEQYF
abundance: few; d_gene: TRBD1; v_gene: TRBV27; j_gene: TRBJ1-2; CDR3nt: TGTGCCAGCAGTCCGGGGGCAGGGGGTAGCTATGGCTACACCTTC; CDR3aa: CASSPGAGGSYGYTF
abundance: few; d_gene: -; v_gene: TRBV30; j_gene: TRBJ1-2; CDR3nt: TGTGCCTGGAGTCAGGGAGTCCGGGGGATTAACTATGGCTACACCTTC; CDR3aa: CAWSQGVRGINYGYTF
abundance: -; d_gene: -; v_gene: TRBV9; j_gene: TRBJ2-7; CDR3nt: TGTGCCAGCAGCGTAGGTTCAGGGGTTACCTACGAGCAGTACTTC; CDR3aa: CASSVGSGVTYEQYF
abundance: -; d_gene: -; v_gene: TRBV4-1; j_gene: TRBJ1-6; CDR3nt: TGCGCCAGCAGCCAAGCGGGAGGGACGGGACACGGGAATTCACCCCTCCACTTT; CDR3aa: CASSQAGGTGHGNSPLHF
abundance: -; d_gene: TRBD2; v_gene: TRBV7-9; j_gene: TRBJ2-1; CDR3nt: TGTGCCAGCAGCTTCTGGCGGGAGGGTGGCGATGAGCAGTTCTTC; CDR3aa: CASSFWREGGDEQFF